Listed below are T cell receptor beta chains from one sample, sequenced in a study of OX40 agonist ivuxolimab in advanced cancers. Generated by immunoSEQ multiplex PCR, the TCRdb table keeps only in-frame clones and is missing some. The data show approximately 27,000 clones, approximately 84% seen once. Sample: CD4+ or CD8+ T cells sorted from blood, taken in a trial of the OX40 agonist ivuxolimab. All receptors come from an adult with an advanced solid tumor such as melanoma, head and neck, liver or kidney cancer. Each CDR3 is given with its conserved first and last residue. A D gene is named only where the DNA matches it firmly. Only some rows state a clone size, as once, few, many or a class for expanded clones.

>TRBJ1-1|.|.|TRBV28
TGTGCCAGCAGGGCCCCACGGGGGACCCCTAACACTGAAGCTTTCTTT
CASRAPRGTPNTEAFF
>TRBJ2-1|.|.|TRBV6-1
TGTGCCAGTATGGCGGCAGGGCTGGATGAGCAGTTCTTC
CASMAAGLDEQFF
>TRBJ1-1|.|few|TRBV19
TGTGCCACACGTCCCAGGGGGAACACTGAAGCTTTCTTT
CATRPRGNTEAFF
>TRBJ1-4|.|.|TRBV18
TGTGCCAGCTCACCACCGAACAGGAGGGAAAAACTGTTTTTT
CASSPPNRREKLFF
>TRBJ1-3|TRBD1|.|TRBV13
TGTGCCAGCAGCCAGACAGGGGTCGGAAACACCATATATTTT
CASSQTGVGNTIYF
>TRBJ2-5|.|few|TRBV5-5
TGTGCCAGCAGCTTGGGGCACCTAGAAGAGACCCAGTACTTC
CASSLGHLEETQYF
>TRBJ2-7|.|.|TRBV27
TGTGCCAGCAGGCTGACACCTCAGGACTACGAGCAGTACTTC
CASRLTPQDYEQYF
>TRBJ1-5|TRBD1|.|TRBV4-1
TGCGCCAGCAGCCTTGGGACAGGGGGACAGCCCCAGCATTTT
CASSLGTGGQPQHF
>TRBJ2-7|TRBD2|.|TRBV7-9
TGTGCCAGCAGCCCGGGACTAGCGGGTGCAACCTCCTACGAGCAGTACTTC
CASSPGLAGATSYEQYF
>TRBJ2-3|TRBD2|.|TRBV9
TGTGCCAGCAGCGTAGAATCTGGACTAGGCACAGATACGCAGTATTTT
CASSVESGLGTDTQYF
>TRBJ2-7|.|.|TRBV15
TGTGCCACCAGCGTTCGGGACATTTACTACGAGCAGTACTTC
CATSVRDIYYEQYF
>TRBJ2-7|TRBD2|.|TRBV19
TGTGCCAGTAGTATTCCTAGCGGAGCAGCCTACGAGCAGTACTTC
CASSIPSGAAYEQYF
>TRBJ1-1|.|.|TRBV28
TGTGCCAGCAGTTTTAACGGTTTTGCGAACACTGAAGCTTTCTTT
CASSFNGFANTEAFF
>TRBJ1-1|.|once|TRBV5-1
TGCGCCAGCAGCGCTCGGGGAGGTGGTGAAGCTTTCTTT
CASSARGGGEAFF
>TRBJ2-3|.|.|TRBV11-2
TGTGCCAGCAGCCGTCCTAAGGCGCCGTTCCCAACAGATACGCAGTATTTT
CASSRPKAPFPTDTQYF
>TRBJ2-1|.|.|TRBV19
TGTGCCAGTAGTACGATTGGGTCGTACAATGAGCAGTTCTTC
CASSTIGSYNEQFF
>TRBJ1-1|TRBD1|.|TRBV9
TGTGCCAGCAGCGAAGAGGACAGGGCGGTTGAAGCTTTCTTT
CASSEEDRAVEAFF
>TRBJ2-7|.|.|TRBV5-6
TGTGCCAGCAGCCGCACAGGAACCTACGAGCAGTACTTC
CASSRTGTYEQYF
>TRBJ2-3|.|.|TRBV9
TGTGCCAGCAGCGTAGACCCAGGCTTAGGCACAGATACGCAGTATTTT
CASSVDPGLGTDTQYF
>TRBJ2-1|.|.|TRBV19
TGTGCCAGTAGTCCTTTCGGGGGGCTCTACAATGAGCAGTTCTTC
CASSPFGGLYNEQFF
>TRBJ2-2|.|.|TRBV10-3
TGTGCCATCAGTGAGCGGGGACCGGACACCGGGGAGCTGTTTTTT
CAISERGPDTGELFF
>TRBJ2-1|.|few|TRBV2
TGTGCCAGCAGGCCAGCAGGCTCCTACAATGAGCAGTTCTTC
CASRPAGSYNEQFF
>TRBJ1-1|TRBD1|.|TRBV4-2
TGTGCCAGCAGCCCCCAAGGACAGGGGACGAACACTGAAGCTTTCTTT
CASSPQGQGTNTEAFF
>TRBJ2-3|.|once|TRBV5-6
TGTGCCAGCAGCTTAAACCACTACACAGATACGCAGTATTTT
CASSLNHYTDTQYF
>TRBJ2-7|TRBD1|.|TRBV7-6
TGTGCCAGCAGCTTAAGGGACAGCTCCTACGAGCAGTACTTC
CASSLRDSSYEQYF
>TRBJ2-7|TRBD1|.|TRBV19
TGTGCCAGTAGTATAGCTGGACAGGCAACCTACGAGCAGTACTTC
CASSIAGQATYEQYF
>TRBJ2-1|.|.|TRBV20-1
TGCAGTGCTAGGGGTTTGAGCGAGCAGTTCTTC
CSARGLSEQFF
>TRBJ2-5|TRBD2|.|TRBV6-5
TGTGCCAGCAGGCAACTAGCGGGAGGACAAGAGACCCAGTACTTC
CASRQLAGGQETQYF